A single sample gave rise to the 16 T cell receptor beta chains below, sequenced in a study of cytomegalovirus exposure and HLA in healthy donors. Amplification used 60 Vbeta primers and 13 Jbeta primers. Data came from immunoSEQ multiplex PCR; TCRdb stores just in-frame clones and leaves some out. The data hold about 190,000 clones, with about 81% observed a single time. The sample taken for sequencing was PBMCs. The receptors were gathered from a young man in good health and CMV-seropositive.

The V and J genes are TRBV7-6 and TRBJ1-2; 11 positions match TRBD1. Germline CDR1 and CDR2: SGHVS and FNYEAQ. The CDR3 covers 16 residues. J gave up 7 bases and V 5 bases, and 12 bases lay outside the gene matches. The CDR3: CASSPGQGAYGSGYTF. CDR3 nucleotide sequence: TGTGCCAGCAGCCCCGGACAGGGGGCTTACGGTTCTGGCTACACCTTC.

The rearrangement uses TRBV7-9 and TRBJ2-7; D remains ambiguous. Germline assignment: CDR1 SEHNR and CDR2 FQNEAQ (reference sequence). This CDR3 contains 12 residues. Trimming pared 5 bases from V and 0 bases from J, leaving 5 bases between. CDR3 in amino acids: CASSPNSYEQYF. In nucleotides, the CDR3 is TGTGCCAGCAGCCCCAACTCCTACGAGCAGTACTTC.

The chain carries TRBV7-9 and TRBJ2-2; 10 bases map to TRBD2. The trim removed 8 bases at V and 7 bases at J, leaving 13 bases unmatched. The CDR3 runs to 16 residues. The germline V gene encodes CDR1 SEHNR and CDR2 FQNEAQ (reference sequence). The CDR3 DNA follows: TGTGCCAGCGGCCTAGCGGGAGCCTGGGGGGACGGGGAGCTGTTTTTT. Translated: CASGLAGAWGDGELFF.

The rearrangement joins TRBV5-4 to TRBJ1-6; 7 nucleotides line up with TRBD1. Germline V gene lookup returns CDR1 SGHNT and CDR2 YYREEE (reference sequence). The V gene end was trimmed by 4 bases and the J gene end by 7 bases; junction bases not matched to a gene: 8. The CDR3 sequence is 15 residues long. This CDR3 is CASSKRQGANSPLHF. The CDR3 DNA reads TGTGCCAGCAGCAAAAGACAGGGTGCCAATTCACCCCTCCACTTT.

The chain is built from TRBV7-2 and TRBJ1-1; tentative D call: TRBD1 (6 bases). The V gene's germline CDR1 is SGHTA and CDR2 FQGNSA. The CDR3 is 16 residues long. Trimming pared 2 bases from V and 4 bases from J, leaving 17 bases between. In nucleotides, the CDR3 is TGTGCCAGCAGCTTAATCACAGGGATACTGGGCACTGAAGCTTTCTTT. This sequence encodes CASSLITGILGTEAFF.

This rearrangement joins TRBV30 to TRBJ1-2, with TRBD1 matching over 8 bases. V shed 0 bases, J shed 6 bases, and the junction held 6 bases outside the gene matches. This CDR3 comprises 14 residues. Germline V gene lookup returns CDR1 GTSNPN and CDR2 SVGIG (reference sequence). DNA for the CDR3: TGTGCCTGGAGTGTATACGGGACAGGAGATGGCTACACCTTC. Protein: CAWSVYGTGDGYTF.

This clone was detected a few times. The J gene is TRBJ2-7, the V gene TRBV6-1; no clear D gene. The CDR3 length is 13 residues. Germline V gene lookup returns CDR1 MNHNS and CDR2 SASEGT. Trimming stripped 6 bases from V and 2 bases from J, with 11 bases between. The chain's CDR3 is CASSPIPPYEQYF. The CDR3 DNA reads as TGTGCCAGCAGCCCAATCCCCCCCTACGAGCAGTACTTC.

There are a few counts of this clone. V and J are TRBV4-3 and TRBJ2-5; 8 nucleotides agree with TRBD1. The ends lost 4 bases at V and 3 bases at J; junction bases unmatched: 7. The length of the CDR3 is 15 residues. Germline CDR1 reads LGHNA; CDR2 reads YSLEER. CDR3: CASSLGDRLEETQYF. The CDR3 DNA reads TGCGCCAGCAGCCTCGGGGACAGGTTGGAAGAGACCCAGTACTTC.

This clone was recorded only once. V usage is TRBV18 and J usage is TRBJ1-4; 7 bases map to TRBD1. The V gene end was trimmed by 5 bases and the J gene end by 5 bases; junction bases not matched to a gene: 5. Germline CDR1 KGHSH, CDR2 LQKENI. The CDR3 has 14 residues. The CDR3 region has the DNA TGTGCCAGCTCATGGACAGGCCTAAATGAAAAACTGTTTTTT. Translation: CASSWTGLNEKLFF.

The CDR3 loop reads CASMGRAFYGNQPQHF. CDR3 nucleotides: TGTGCCAGCATGGGCAGGGCCTTCTACGGGAATCAGCCCCAGCATTTT. This chain connects TRBV28 to TRBJ1-5, with a tentative D call TRBD1 (5 bases). The CDR3 spans 16 residues. Looked up from germline, CDR1 is MDHEN and CDR2 is SYDVKM. Between the trimmed V and J ends, which lost 7 bases and 4 bases, there was a span of 20 bases.

A single count supports this clone. The V and J genes are TRBV27 and TRBJ1-2; D remains ambiguous. Trimming took off 8 bases at V and 0 bases at J, with 13 bases between the two ends. Per the germline V gene, CDR1 is MNHEY and CDR2 is SMNVEV (reference sequence). There are 14 residues in the CDR3. The CDR3 nucleotides read TGTGCCAGCGCACCTTCGTCGGCTAACTATGGCTACACCTTC. Translated, it gives CASAPSSANYGYTF.

The J gene is TRBJ2-7, the V gene TRBV4-3; TRBD1 might be the D (5 bases). Germline assignment: CDR1 LGHNA and CDR2 YSLEER. Trimming removed 0 bases at V and 3 bases at J, with 12 bases between. CDR3 size: 15 residues. CDR3: CASSQDQRQLYEQYF. CDR3 coding DNA: TGCGCCAGCAGCCAAGATCAGAGACAGCTCTACGAGCAGTACTTC.

The CDR3 protein is CASSLVGTVEQTQYF. DNA for the CDR3: TGCGCCAGCAGCTTGGTTGGGACAGTGGAGCAGACCCAGTACTTC. The chain has TRBV5-1 and TRBJ2-5; the match to TRBD1 covers 7 bases. CDR1 SGHRS and CDR2 YFSETQ come from the germline V gene. V was clipped by 0 bases and J by 6 bases; unmatched bases: 8. The CDR3 is 15 amino acids.

This clone was detected only a few times. This chain connects TRBV9 to TRBJ1-1; D call uncertain. The V and J ends lost 3 bases and 0 bases respectively, with 12 bases between them. The length of the CDR3 is 15 residues. The germline CDR1 and CDR2 sequences are SGDLS and YYNGEE. CDR3 amino acids: CASSGPGSLNTEAFF. The CDR3, as DNA: TGTGCCAGCAGCGGCCCCGGGTCCTTGAACACTGAAGCTTTCTTT.

This clone turned up a few times. The chain employs TRBV14 and TRBJ1-1, with D unresolved. The germline gives CDR1 SGHDN, CDR2 FVKESK. Deletions cut 4 bases from V and 1 base from J, with 7 bases between. The CDR3 spans 13 residues. CDR3 region: CASSPYKNTEAFF. In DNA, the CDR3 is TGTGCCAGCAGCCCTTACAAGAACACTGAAGCTTTCTTT. Supplemented by reference TRBV14 and TRBJ1-1, the full variable domain reads EAGVTQFPSHSVIEKGQTVTLRCDPISGHDNLYWYRRVMGKEIKFLLHFVKESKQDESGMPNNRFLAERTGGTYSTLKVQPAELEDSGVYFCASSPYKNTEAFFGQGTRLTVV.

The CDR3 DNA reads as TGTGCCAGCAGCTTAGGGGGACTAGCGGGGACAGATACGCAGTATTTT. As protein: CASSLGGLAGTDTQYF. The chain has TRBV7-8 and TRBJ2-3, with 13 positions matching TRBD2. The CDR3 is 16 residues long. CDR1 is SGHVS and CDR2 is FQNEAQ in the germline V gene. The V segment lost 1 base and the J segment 3 bases; nucleotides outside the gene matches: 1. The full variable domain, rest sourced from reference TRBV7-8 and TRBJ2-3, is GAGVSQSPRYKVAKRGQDVALRCDPISGHVSLFWYQQALGQGPEFLTYFQNEAQLDKSGLPSDRFFAERPEGSVSTLKIQRTQQEDSAVYLCASSLGGLAGTDTQYFGPGTRLTVL.